This T cell receptor beta chain was obtained from a study of beta chain features in type 1 diabetes. This clone appeared a few times. cDNA synthesis used the whole RNA isolate, giving expressed TCRB sequences. Clones were sequenced by immunoSEQ multiplex PCR, and TCRdb holds only the in-frame ones, with some missing. The table includes 430,000 or so clones, 10% to 12% detected once. This CDR3 comprises 13 residues. Trimming removed 0 bases from V and 10 bases from J, with 10 bases in between. In germline, CDR1 is SEHNR, CDR2 FQNEAQ (reference sequence). The gene calls are TRBV7-9 and TRBJ2-4; weak D call: TRBD1 (6 bases). Sequenced material: naive CD4+ T cells from blood. The sequence came from a woman aged 18-29 years in good health. CDR3 in amino acids: CASSLAGGQIQYF. CDR3 coding DNA: TGTGCCAGCAGCTTAGCTGGGGGACAAATTCAGTACTTC.